This is a list of T cell receptor beta chains from one sample in a study of post-analysis software for immune sequencing data. MiXCR was run by TCRdb on the PCR reads, yielding one entry per CDR3 protein. The repertoire has hundreds of thousands of distinct CDR3 sequences, 53% of them found once; the top ten carry 4% to 5.5%. Sequencing was done on a sample of blood. The receptors here all came from a girl aged 5 to 17 with multiple sclerosis. The CDR3 runs from the conserved cysteine through the conserved F or W. The size entry is marked missing in some rows and otherwise reads once, few, many or a size class.

CDR3aa: CATSSSRLAGGAEQYF
j_gene: TRBJ2-7
abundance: few
v_gene: TRBV15

CDR3aa: CSVETQGTNEQYF
j_gene: TRBJ2-7
abundance: NA
v_gene: TRBV29-1

CDR3aa: CSASAGYKNIQYF
j_gene: NA
abundance: NA
v_gene: TRBV20-1

CDR3aa: CASSEFSGSYNEQFF
j_gene: TRBJ2-1
abundance: NA
v_gene: TRBV2

CDR3aa: CVISLGGVETNEQFF
j_gene: TRBJ2-1
abundance: NA
v_gene: TRBV10-3

CDR3aa: CASSHGTRPSTDTQYF
j_gene: TRBJ2-3
abundance: NA
v_gene: TRBV12-3/TRBV12-4

CDR3aa: CASSTQGFGQPQHF
j_gene: TRBJ1-5
abundance: NA
v_gene: TRBV6-2/TRBV6-3

CDR3aa: CASSWRAGVGSQETQYF
j_gene: TRBJ2-5
abundance: NA
v_gene: TRBV11-2

CDR3aa: CSARIRDRGLGELFF
j_gene: TRBJ2-2
abundance: NA
v_gene: TRBV20-1

CDR3aa: CASSYLGQGPGLEQRTQYF
j_gene: TRBJ2-3
abundance: NA
v_gene: TRBV6-5

CDR3aa: CASSPRISGLSYEQYF
j_gene: TRBJ2-7
abundance: NA
v_gene: TRBV3-1

CDR3aa: CASSVDLRTGNEQYF
j_gene: TRBJ2-7
abundance: few
v_gene: TRBV9

CDR3aa: CSARTGTGSYEQYF
j_gene: TRBJ2-7
abundance: few
v_gene: TRBV29-1

CDR3aa: CASSLADRTEQYF
j_gene: NA
abundance: NA
v_gene: TRBV7-9

CDR3aa: CASGAGNYEQYF
j_gene: NA
abundance: NA
v_gene: TRBV2

CDR3aa: CASKGAGGPNEQFF
j_gene: TRBJ2-1
abundance: NA
v_gene: TRBV6-5

CDR3aa: CSAKYAATPSYEQYF
j_gene: TRBJ2-7
abundance: NA
v_gene: TRBV20-1

CDR3aa: CASSVEGRFQETQYF
j_gene: NA
abundance: NA
v_gene: TRBV9

CDR3aa: CASTDPGQVKNIQYF
j_gene: NA
abundance: NA
v_gene: TRBV19

CDR3aa: CASSDSIGSDTQYF
j_gene: TRBJ2-3
abundance: NA
v_gene: TRBV6-4

CDR3aa: CASSLKGTGTEAFF
j_gene: TRBJ1-1
abundance: NA
v_gene: TRBV7-3

CDR3aa: CASSFRAISGGPSPYEQYF
j_gene: NA
abundance: NA
v_gene: TRBV7-2

CDR3aa: CATVTGVYEQYF
j_gene: TRBJ2-7
abundance: NA
v_gene: TRBV6-1

CDR3aa: CASSGGTGGHGYTF
j_gene: TRBJ1-2
abundance: NA
v_gene: TRBV9

CDR3aa: CASRPPGLKAYEQYF
j_gene: TRBJ2-7
abundance: NA
v_gene: TRBV6-2/TRBV6-3

CDR3aa: CSARDFKTYEQYF
j_gene: TRBJ2-7
abundance: NA
v_gene: TRBV20-1

CDR3aa: CASSRDSDAVNPGANVLTF
j_gene: TRBJ2-6
abundance: once
v_gene: TRBV5-1

CDR3aa: CASSYGPGSYEQYF
j_gene: TRBJ2-7
abundance: once
v_gene: TRBV6-2/TRBV6-3

CDR3aa: CASSYGTVDNSPLHF
j_gene: TRBJ1-6
abundance: NA
v_gene: TRBV4-2

CDR3aa: CSVATGGVTDTQYF
j_gene: TRBJ2-3
abundance: few
v_gene: TRBV29-1

CDR3aa: CSARDQTGWGEQYF
j_gene: TRBJ2-7
abundance: few
v_gene: TRBV20-1

CDR3aa: CASSVGPRGTEAFF
j_gene: TRBJ1-1
abundance: NA
v_gene: TRBV9

CDR3aa: CASSLTDGQANYGYTF
j_gene: TRBJ1-2
abundance: NA
v_gene: TRBV5-1

CDR3aa: CSAGFLGEQFF
j_gene: TRBJ2-1
abundance: NA
v_gene: TRBV20-1

CDR3aa: CAIGSGQPSYEQYF
j_gene: TRBJ2-7
abundance: NA
v_gene: TRBV10-3

CDR3aa: CASSGYGGPSYNEQFF
j_gene: TRBJ2-1
abundance: NA
v_gene: TRBV7-2

CDR3aa: CSVAGVLGYTF
j_gene: TRBJ1-2
abundance: few
v_gene: TRBV29-1

CDR3aa: CSVAPSGVQETQYF
j_gene: TRBJ2-5
abundance: NA
v_gene: TRBV20-1

CDR3aa: CASSGPLKGDTQYF
j_gene: TRBJ2-3
abundance: NA
v_gene: TRBV25-1

CDR3aa: CSAIRGTSYEQYF
j_gene: TRBJ2-7
abundance: NA
v_gene: TRBV20-1

CDR3aa: CASSFRTGKAILGQFF
j_gene: TRBJ2-1
abundance: few
v_gene: TRBV5-6